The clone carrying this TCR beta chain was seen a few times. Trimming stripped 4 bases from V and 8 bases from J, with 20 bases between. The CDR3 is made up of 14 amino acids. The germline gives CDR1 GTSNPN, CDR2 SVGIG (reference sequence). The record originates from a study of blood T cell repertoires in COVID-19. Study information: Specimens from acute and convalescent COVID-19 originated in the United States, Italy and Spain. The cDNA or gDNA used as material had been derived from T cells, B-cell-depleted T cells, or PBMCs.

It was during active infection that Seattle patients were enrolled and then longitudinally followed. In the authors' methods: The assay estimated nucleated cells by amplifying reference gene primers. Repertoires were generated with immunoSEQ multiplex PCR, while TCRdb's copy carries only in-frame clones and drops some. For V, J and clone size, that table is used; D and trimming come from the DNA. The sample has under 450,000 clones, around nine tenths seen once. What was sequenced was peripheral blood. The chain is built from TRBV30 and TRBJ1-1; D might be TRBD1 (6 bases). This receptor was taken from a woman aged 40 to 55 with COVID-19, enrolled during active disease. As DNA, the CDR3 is TGTGCCTGGATATTCATCCCAGGGGATGGAGAAGCTTTCTTT. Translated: CAWIFIPGDGEAFF.